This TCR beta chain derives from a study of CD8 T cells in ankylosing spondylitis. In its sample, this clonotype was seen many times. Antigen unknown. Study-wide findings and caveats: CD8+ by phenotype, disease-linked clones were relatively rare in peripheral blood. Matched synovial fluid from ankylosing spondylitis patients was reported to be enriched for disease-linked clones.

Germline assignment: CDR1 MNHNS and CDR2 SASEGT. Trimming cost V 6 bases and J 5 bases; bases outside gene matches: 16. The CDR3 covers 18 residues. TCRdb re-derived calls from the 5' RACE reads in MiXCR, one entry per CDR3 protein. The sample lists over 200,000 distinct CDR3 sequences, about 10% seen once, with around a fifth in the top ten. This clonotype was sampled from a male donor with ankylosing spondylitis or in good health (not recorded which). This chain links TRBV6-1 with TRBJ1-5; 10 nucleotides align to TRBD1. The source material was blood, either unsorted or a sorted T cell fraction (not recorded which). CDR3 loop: CASSQNRNRDRGHQPQHF. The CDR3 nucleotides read TGTGCCAGCAGCCAAAATCGGAATCGGGACAGGGGACATCAGCCCCAGCATTTT.